The 7 T cell receptor beta chains below all came from one sample that was sequenced in a study of T cell clonotyping in hematopoietic cell transplantation. Generated by immunoSEQ multiplex PCR, the TCRdb table keeps only in-frame clones and is missing some. The repertoire has 6,000 or so clones, around nine tenths of them found once; the top ten carry around 5.5%. The sample consisted of peripheral blood mononuclear cells, taken 100 days after allogeneic stem cell transplant. Receptors were obtained from a female patient aged 40-50 years who had an allogeneic stem cell transplant from a related donor, so the T cells may come from the graft donor. Some clones in this sample may be carry-over from other donors' samples.

For the CDR3, the DNA is TGTGCCAGCAGCTTGTGGCTGGGCAGGGAATTTAATGAAAAACTGTTTTTT. It yields the protein CASSLWLGREFNEKLFF. The chain links TRBV7-9 to TRBJ1-4; D perhaps matches TRBD1 (5 bases). Germline V lookup: CDR1 SEHNR, CDR2 FQNEAQ (reference sequence). The CDR3 runs 17 residues. Trimming stripped 3 bases from V and 4 bases from J, with 18 bases between. The entire variable domain, with the rest obtained from reference TRBV7-9 and TRBJ1-4, is as follows: DTGVSQNPRHKITKRGQNVTFRCDPISEHNRLYWYRQTLGQGPEFLTYFQNEAQLEKSRLLSDRFSAERPKGSFSTLEIQRTEQGDSAMYLCASSLWLGREFNEKLFFGSGTQLSVL.

This sequence joins TRBV4-1 and TRBJ2-7; TRBD2 might be the D (6 bases). The CDR3 sequence is 16 residues long. V dropped 3 bases and J dropped 7 bases, with 22 bases sitting between them. Germline V gene data show CDR1 as MGHRA and CDR2 as YSYEKL. The CDR3 region has the DNA TGCGCCAGCAGCCAGGGGGGAGGATCGGGGATTGGTGAGCAGTACTTC. This sequence encodes CASSQGGGSGIGEQYF.

This clone appeared a single time. This chain connects TRBV4-2 to TRBJ1-4; a possible D gene is TRBD1 (6 bases). V lost 1 base to trimming and J lost 5 bases, with 11 bases between them. Germline CDR1 and CDR2: LGHNA and YNFKEQ. CDR3 length equals 15 residues. The CDR3 spells CASSQGTALNEKLFF. The CDR3, as DNA: TGTGCCAGCAGCCAAGGGACAGCGCTAAATGAAAAACTGTTTTTT.

The chain links TRBV5-6 to TRBJ2-7; perhaps TRBD1 as D (7 bases). From germline, CDR1 is SGHDT and CDR2 YYEEEE. The CDR3 runs to 13 residues. Trimming removed 0 bases from V and 7 bases from J, with 11 bases in between. The CDR3 coding sequence is TGTGCCAGCAGCTTGGAGGCAGGGGGGGAGCAGTACTTC. This codes for CASSLEAGGEQYF.

The chain couples TRBV6-1 to TRBJ1-1; D remains unclear. Germline CDR1 MNHNS, CDR2 SASEGT. CDR3 length: 13 residues. V lost 0 bases to trimming and J lost 11 bases, with 13 bases between them. The DNA for the CDR3 is TGTGCCAGCAGTGAAGCGCTTGTCTCAACGGCTTTCTTT. The encoded protein is CASSEALVSTAFF.

This clone has just a few counts. J is TRBJ2-2 and V is TRBV19; D may be TRBD2 (6 bases). Between the trimmed V and J ends, which lost 5 bases and 4 bases, there was a span of 20 bases. Per the germline V gene, CDR1 is LNHDA and CDR2 is SQIVND (reference sequence). There are 17 residues in the CDR3. The CDR3 protein is CASSAPGLGIGTGELFF. The CDR3 DNA follows: TGTGCCAGTAGTGCGCCGGGACTTGGGATTGGCACCGGGGAGCTGTTTTTT.

The chain uses TRBV11-3 and TRBJ2-5, with 9 bases aligning to TRBD1. CDR3 size: 12 residues. V lost 5 bases, J lost 9 bases, and 4 bases stayed unmatched. Germline lookup yields CDR1 SGHNT and CDR2 YENEEA. CDR3 residues: CASSRDRVAQYF. The CDR3 DNA follows: TGTGCCAGCAGCAGGGACAGGGTGGCCCAGTACTTC.